This T cell receptor beta chain was sequenced in a study of blood T cells in healthy people across ages. Study as a whole: There was about one barcoded beta molecule captured by template switching per two T cells. General study findings and limits: When one million T cells were used, diversity estimates were thought to be underestimates.

There are 17 residues in the CDR3. V lost 6 bases, J lost 9 bases, and 12 bases stayed unmatched. The germline CDR1 and CDR2 sequences are MDHEN and SYDVKM. Alongside a J-beta primer mix, a sample-barcoded 5' primer served in a second PCR lasting roughly 6 to 11 cycles. Using its own MiXCR run on the 5' RACE reads, TCRdb lists one record per CDR3 protein. The sample lists about 970,000 distinct CDR3 sequences; roughly 47% were seen once. The donors, healthy Caucasians from Russia, were aged about 6 to 100. Approximately 9 milliliters was the volume of peripheral blood drawn from each donor. About this clonotype: Its target is not known.

The sequencing sample was made of blood. This receptor was obtained from an older woman in good health. The V and J genes are TRBV28 and TRBJ2-1, with 15 bases matching TRBD2. CDR3: CASRPTGLAGGSGEQFF. The CDR3 nucleotides are TGTGCCAGCAGGCCCACGGGACTAGCGGGAGGTTCGGGTGAGCAGTTCTTC.